The 27 T cell receptor beta chains reported below all come from one sample, sequenced in a study of cytotoxic CD8 clonotypes in ibrutinib-treated CLL. Method: immunoSEQ multiplex PCR; TCRdb's copy keeps in-frame clones and lacks some. The sample lists about 130,000 clones, approximately 81% occurring once. The sequencing here drew on PBMCs, taken after 24 months of ibrutinib treatment. These TCRs come from a human donor with chronic lymphocytic leukemia.

The chain combines TRBV18 with TRBJ1-1, with TRBD1 matching 7 bases. Germline loops: CDR1 KGHSH, CDR2 LQKENI. J gave up 3 bases and V 3 bases, and 7 bases lay outside the gene matches. The CDR3 is 15 residues long. The CDR3 DNA sequence: TGTGCCAGCTCACCGGGGGGGACAGCGGACACTGAAGCTTTCTTT. Protein sequence: CASSPGGTADTEAFF.

This sequence joins TRBV5-4 and TRBJ1-1; D call uncertain. The CDR3 loop spans 13 amino acids. V dropped 3 bases and J dropped 4 bases, with 10 bases sitting between them. Germline CDR1 reads SGHNT; CDR2 reads YYREEE (reference sequence). In DNA form, the CDR3 reads TGTGCCAGCAGCTCGGTACCTGGCACTGAAGCTTTCTTT. Amino acid sequence: CASSSVPGTEAFF. The whole variable domain, filled in from reference TRBV5-4 and TRBJ1-1, reads ETGVTQSPTHLIKTRGQQVTLRCSSQSGHNTVSWYQQALGQGPQFIFQYYREEENGRGNFPPRFSGLQFPNYSSELNVNALELDDSALYLCASSSVPGTEAFFGQGTRLTVV.

V and J are TRBV4-1 and TRBJ2-5; D may be TRBD2 (6 bases). The germline V and J ends were trimmed by 4 bases and 5 bases, with 20 bases remaining between them. Germline CDR1 reads MGHRA; CDR2 reads YSYEKL. This CDR3 comprises 16 residues. CDR3 amino acids: CASSRFVADPRETQYF. In DNA form, the CDR3 reads TGCGCCAGCAGCCGGTTTGTAGCGGACCCCAGGGAGACCCAGTACTTC.

J is TRBJ2-7 and V is TRBV2; D might be TRBD1 (8 bases). The germline gives CDR1 SNHLY, CDR2 FYNNEI. This CDR3 is built from 15 residues. Trimming pared 6 bases from V and 0 bases from J, leaving 15 bases between. Written as DNA, the CDR3 is TGTGCCAGCAGCGGGGGGACAGGACTCTCCTACGAGCAGTACTTC. It specifies CASSGGTGLSYEQYF.

The gene calls are TRBV7-2 and TRBJ1-2, with 10 bases that match TRBD1. The length of the CDR3 is 14 residues. The V gene end was trimmed by 4 bases and the J gene end by 4 bases; junction bases not matched to a gene: 3. CDR1 and CDR2 from the germline V gene are SGHTA and FQGNSA. DNA for the CDR3: TGTGCCAGCAGCTCCGGGACAGGGGTCTATGGCTACACCTTC. This sequence encodes CASSSGTGVYGYTF.

V usage is TRBV7-8 and J usage is TRBJ2-1, with TRBD2 as a possible D gene (5 bases). Looked up from germline, CDR1 is SGHVS and CDR2 is FQNEAQ. The V end lost 0 bases, the J end lost 7 bases, and 10 bases lay between the germline ends. The CDR3 length is 14 residues. For the CDR3, the DNA is TGTGCCAGCAGCTTAGCGAACTCGGGGAATGAGCAGTTCTTC. It specifies CASSLANSGNEQFF.

The V gene is TRBV5-4, the J gene TRBJ1-2; perhaps TRBD1 as D (5 bases). The CDR3 spans 18 residues. The V and J ends lost 0 bases and 2 bases respectively, with 20 bases between them. Germline-derived CDR1 and CDR2 are SGHNT and YYREEE (reference sequence). The CDR3 DNA sequence: TGTGCCAGCAGCTTGGGGGCGGGCAGGGCGCCCATAAACTATGGCTACACCTTC. Its protein product is CASSLGAGRAPINYGYTF.

The V call is TRBV6-5, the J call TRBJ2-7; possible D gene TRBD1, 5 bases. The CDR3 sequence is 15 residues long. CDR1 MNHEY and CDR2 SVGAGI come from the germline V gene. Trimming took off 4 bases at V and 6 bases at J, with 19 bases between the two ends. The DNA of the CDR3 is TGTGCCAGCAGTTCCCCAGGGTTGGGGCTCGGCGAGCAGTACTTC. It translates to CASSSPGLGLGEQYF.

The chain recombines TRBV7-8 with TRBJ2-7, with TRBD2 matching 7 bases. Germline loops: CDR1 SGHVS, CDR2 FQNEAQ. The V gene end was trimmed by 11 bases and the J gene end by 3 bases; junction bases not matched to a gene: 10. This CDR3 contains 13 residues. The CDR3 nucleotides are TGTGCCTCTCTCCGGGGGGAAGGCTACGAGCAGTACTTC. Its protein is CASLRGEGYEQYF.

The chain recombines TRBV18 with TRBJ1-5; D unclear. The CDR3 runs 17 residues. Trimming stripped 0 bases from V and 0 bases from J, with 12 bases between. The germline CDR1 and CDR2 sequences are KGHSH and LQKENI. Written as DNA, the CDR3 is TGTGCCAGCTCACCACCGGGTGGAGGGTATAGCAATCAGCCCCAGCATTTT. This codes for CASSPPGGGYSNQPQHF. Based on the CDR3 plus reference TRBV18 and TRBJ1-5, the full variable domain is NAGVMQNPRHLVRRRGQEARLRCSPMKGHSHVYWYRQLPEEGLKFMVYLQKENIIDESGMPKERFSAEFPKEGPSILRIQQVVRGDSAAYFCASSPPGGGYSNQPQHFGDGTRLSIL.

The chain recombines TRBV30 with TRBJ1-2; no definite D call. The CDR3 loop spans 12 amino acids. The germline V gene has CDR1 GTSNPN and CDR2 SVGIG (reference sequence). V lost 1 base and J lost 4, with 7 bases in between. DNA of the CDR3: TGTGCCTGGAGTGGAGACCGCTATGGCTACACCTTC. It encodes CAWSGDRYGYTF.

V gene TRBV11-2 combines with J gene TRBJ1-2, with D possibly matching TRBD1 (6 bases). CDR3 size: 16 residues. Germline CDR1 reads SGHAT; CDR2 reads FQNNGV. The V and J ends lost 5 bases and 3 bases respectively, with 19 bases between them. CDR3 nucleotide sequence: TGTGCCAGCAGCCCCCTCGGACACCCAGGGGACTATGGCTACACCTTC. Translating gives CASSPLGHPGDYGYTF.

The rearrangement joins TRBV2 to TRBJ2-1, with D unclear. Trimming removed 7 bases from V and 8 bases from J, with 21 bases in between. This CDR3 is built from 15 residues. Looked up from germline, CDR1 is SNHLY and CDR2 is FYNNEI. The CDR3 nucleotides are TGTGCCAGCAAGGGCCCTGAGAGCCGAGTCTATGAGCAGTTCTTC. It specifies CASKGPESRVYEQFF.

Written as DNA, the CDR3 is TGTGCCAGTGGTGACAGGATAGGTCAGCCCCAGCATTTT. Translation gives CASGDRIGQPQHF. The gene calls are TRBV19 and TRBJ1-5, with D possibly TRBD1 on 6 matching bases. V was pared by 8 bases and J by 6 bases, with 14 bases between. The CDR3 loop spans 13 amino acids. Germline V gives CDR1 LNHDA, CDR2 SQIVND (reference sequence).

This clone was recorded a few times. The chain combines TRBV18 with TRBJ1-4; D may be TRBD1 (6 bases). The CDR3 has 15 residues. The germline V gene encodes CDR1 KGHSH and CDR2 LQKENI. V lost 8 bases and J lost 0, with 13 bases in between. The CDR3 here is CASAQGGSTNEKLFF. The CDR3 DNA sequence: TGTGCCAGCGCCCAAGGGGGATCAACTAATGAAAAACTGTTTTTT.

The V gene is TRBV2, the J gene TRBJ2-7, with 8 bases fitting TRBD1. V trimming: 7 bases; J trimming: 0 bases; junction bases outside the gene matches: 11. Germline loops: CDR1 SNHLY, CDR2 FYNNEI. The CDR3 contains 16 residues. In DNA, the CDR3 is TGTGCCAGCACCGGGGGCGGACAGGGAATCTCCTACGAGCAGTACTTC. This gives the protein CASTGGGQGISYEQYF.

The chain uses TRBV5-6 and TRBJ2-5, with D perhaps being TRBD1 or TRBD2 (6 bases each). CDR1 and CDR2 (germline): SGHDT, YYEEEE. V shed 10 bases and J shed 3 bases, with 31 bases lying between them. The CDR3 sequence is 18 residues long. CDR3 amino acids: CASLPFGGGIDGKETQYF. The CDR3 region has the DNA TGTGCCTCCCTCCCGTTCGGGGGCGGCATAGATGGAAAAGAGACCCAGTACTTC. Full variable domain (remainder filled in from reference TRBV5-6 and TRBJ2-5): DAGVTQSPTHLIKTRGQQVTLRCSPKSGHDTVSWYQQALGQGPQFIFQYYEEEERQRGNFPDRFSGHQFPNYSSELNVNALLLGDSALYLCASLPFGGGIDGKETQYFGPGTRLLVL.

J is TRBJ2-5 and V is TRBV5-4; no clear D. The V and J ends lost 3 bases and 1 base respectively, with 7 bases between them. The V gene's germline CDR1 is SGHNT and CDR2 YYREEE (reference sequence). The CDR3 has 13 amino acids. CDR3 protein: CASSSSSQETQYF. The CDR3 DNA follows: TGTGCCAGCAGCTCCTCTTCCCAAGAGACCCAGTACTTC.

About this clone itself: This sample includes further DNA sequences coding for the same CDR3. The chain has TRBV13 and TRBJ2-1, with D perhaps TRBD1 (6 bases). The ends were cut back, 2 bases at V and 6 bases at J, with 14 bases in the middle. The CDR3 has 15 residues. Per germline, CDR1 PRHDT and CDR2 FYEKMQ (reference sequence). The CDR3 here is CASSLMGARRNEQFF. The CDR3 DNA is TGTGCCAGCAGCTTAATGGGGGCGCGGCGCAATGAGCAGTTCTTC.

In this sample, this clone turned up once. The J gene is TRBJ2-3, the V gene TRBV10-2; D not resolved. The CDR3 runs to 14 residues. V was pared by 6 bases and J by 0 bases, with 10 bases between. CDR1 and CDR2 from the germline V gene are WSHSY and SAAADI. The CDR3 here is CASRKPSSTDTQYF. The CDR3 bases are TGCGCCAGCAGGAAACCCTCTAGCACAGATACGCAGTATTTT.

This chain joins TRBV5-6 and TRBJ1-2; D not certain. This CDR3 is 16 amino acids long. In germline, CDR1 is SGHDT, CDR2 YYEEEE. The ends were cut back, 6 bases at V and 5 bases at J, with 23 bases in the middle. The CDR3 loop reads CASIPLGVSMAYGYTF. The CDR3 nucleotides read TGTGCCAGCATCCCGCTCGGGGTATCGATGGCTTATGGCTACACCTTC.

The CDR3 nucleotides read TGTGCCAGCAGTGAATATAGAGGCGGGGGGAGACTGGGCAATCAGCCCCAGCATTTT. It codes for CASSEYRGGGRLGNQPQHF. The genes are TRBV6-1 and TRBJ1-5, with D maybe TRBD1 (5 bases). CDR1 is MNHNS, CDR2 SASEGT, per germline. Deletions cut 2 bases from V and 2 bases from J, with 22 bases between. The CDR3 is made up of 19 amino acids.

The chain couples TRBV11-2 to TRBJ2-3; weak D call: TRBD2 (6 bases). The CDR3 extends over 17 amino acids. V was trimmed by 4 bases and J by 4 bases, leaving 21 bases between them. Germline V gene lookup returns CDR1 SGHAT and CDR2 FQNNGV. CDR3 amino acids: CASSYPLGGGVADTQYF. DNA of the CDR3: TGTGCCAGCAGCTACCCCCTGGGGGGAGGAGTGGCAGATACGCAGTATTTT. The variable domain in full, completed from reference TRBV11-2 and TRBJ2-3, reads EAGVAQSPRYKIIEKRQSVAFWCNPISGHATLYWYQQILGQGPKLLIQFQNNGVVDDSQLPKDRFSAERLKGVDSTLKIQPAKLEDSAVYLCASSYPLGGGVADTQYFGPGTRLTVL.

The gene calls are TRBV19 and TRBJ2-3, with D possibly being TRBD2 (5 bases). Trimming took 3 bases from V and 2 from J, leaving 18 bases between them. The germline CDR1 and CDR2 sequences are LNHDA and SQIVND (reference sequence). CDR3 length equals 17 residues. CDR3 in amino acids: CASSIPGLTHHTDTQYF. The CDR3 DNA sequence: TGTGCCAGTAGTATCCCTGGACTGACCCACCACACAGATACGCAGTATTTT.

The V and J genes are TRBV5-4 and TRBJ1-2; D unclear. CDR1 is SGHNT and CDR2 is YYREEE in the germline V gene (reference sequence). Trimming shortened V by 4 bases and J by 2 bases, and 9 bases separated the two germline ends. The CDR3 is made up of 13 amino acids. For the CDR3, the DNA is TGTGCCAGCAGCCCGGGCTCCAACTATGGCTACACCTTC. It encodes CASSPGSNYGYTF.

The J gene is TRBJ1-2, the V gene TRBV5-6; D not resolved. V shed 0 bases and J shed 4 bases, with 13 bases lying between them. CDR1 and CDR2 (germline): SGHDT, YYEEEE. This CDR3 contains 15 residues. The CDR3 coding sequence is TGTGCCAGCAGCTTGGTGACGGGATGGGTCTATGGCTACACCTTC. Translation: CASSLVTGWVYGYTF.

This chain joins TRBV16 and TRBJ2-5; D possibly corresponds to TRBD1 (5 bases). The CDR3 length is 14 residues. The V end was cut by 4 bases, the J end by 5 bases, with 14 bases between. Germline values: CDR1 KGHSY, CDR2 FQNENV. In DNA form, the CDR3 reads TGTGCCAGCAGCCCGTTACAGGCCCGGGAGACCCAGTACTTC. This gives the protein CASSPLQARETQYF.